This TCR beta chain was recorded in a study of blood T cell repertoires in COVID-19. The wider study: Acute-phase and convalescent COVID-19 samples originated in the United States, Italy and Spain. The analysed material was cDNA or gDNA that came from T cells, B-cell-depleted T cells, or PBMCs.

CDR3 size: 13 residues. CDR1 SGHRS and CDR2 YFSETQ come from the germline V gene. The V gene end was trimmed by 7 bases and the J gene end by 4 bases; junction bases not matched to a gene: 7. The authors' processing: Amplification from reference gene primers served as the basis for estimated nucleated cell counts. Data came from immunoSEQ multiplex PCR; TCRdb stores just in-frame clones and leaves some out. The DNA was the basis for D and trimming; V, J and clone size are from that table. The sample lists about 270,000 clones, roughly 85% occurring once. Enrolled through a virtual design, the participants were between roughly 18 and 90 years of age and came from 24 US areas.

The rearrangement joins TRBV5-1 to TRBJ2-5; 7 nucleotides align to TRBD1. The material sequenced was PBMCs or T cells enriched from blood (not recorded which). The TCR comes from a woman aged 50 to 60 with acute COVID-19. The CDR3 sequence is CASGTPGGETQYF. In nucleotides, the CDR3 is TGCGCCAGCGGGACCCCAGGGGGAGAGACCCAGTACTTC.